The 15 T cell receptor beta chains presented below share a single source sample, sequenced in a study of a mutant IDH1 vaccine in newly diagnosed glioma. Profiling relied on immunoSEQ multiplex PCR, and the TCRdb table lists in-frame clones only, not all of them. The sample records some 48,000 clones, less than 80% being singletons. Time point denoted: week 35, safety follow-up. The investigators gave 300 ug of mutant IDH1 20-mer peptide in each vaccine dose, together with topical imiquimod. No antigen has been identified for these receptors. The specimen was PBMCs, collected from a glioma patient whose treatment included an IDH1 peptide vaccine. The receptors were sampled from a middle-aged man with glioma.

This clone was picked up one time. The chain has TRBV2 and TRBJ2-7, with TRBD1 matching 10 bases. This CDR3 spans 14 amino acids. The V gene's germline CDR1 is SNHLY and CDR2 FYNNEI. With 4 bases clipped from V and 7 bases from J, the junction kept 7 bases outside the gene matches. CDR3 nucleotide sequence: TGTGCCAGCAGTGCCGGGACAGGGGTGGGGGAGCAGTACTTC. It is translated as CASSAGTGVGEQYF.

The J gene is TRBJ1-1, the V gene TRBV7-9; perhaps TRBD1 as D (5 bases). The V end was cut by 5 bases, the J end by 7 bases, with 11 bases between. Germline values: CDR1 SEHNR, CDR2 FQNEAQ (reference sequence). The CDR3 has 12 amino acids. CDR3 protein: CASSPDTVEAFF. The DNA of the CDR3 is TGTGCCAGCAGCCCGGACACTGTTGAAGCTTTCTTT.

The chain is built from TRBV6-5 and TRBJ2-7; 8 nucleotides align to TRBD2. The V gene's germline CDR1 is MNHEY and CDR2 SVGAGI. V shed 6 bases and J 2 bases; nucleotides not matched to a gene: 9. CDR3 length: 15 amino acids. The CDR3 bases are TGTGCCAGCAGCCCGACTAGCGACACCACCTACGAGCAGTACTTC. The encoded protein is CASSPTSDTTYEQYF.

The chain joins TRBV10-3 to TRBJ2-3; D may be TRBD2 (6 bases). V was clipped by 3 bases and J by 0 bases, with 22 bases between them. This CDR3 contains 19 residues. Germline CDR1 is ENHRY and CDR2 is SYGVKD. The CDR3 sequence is CAISETGDGSYPSTDTQYF. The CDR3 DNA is TGTGCCATCAGTGAAACGGGGGATGGGTCGTACCCTAGCACAGATACGCAGTATTTT.

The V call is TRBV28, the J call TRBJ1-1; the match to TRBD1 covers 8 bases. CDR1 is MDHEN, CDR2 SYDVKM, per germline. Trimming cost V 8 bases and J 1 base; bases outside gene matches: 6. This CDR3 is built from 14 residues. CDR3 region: CASGNRGGNTEAFF. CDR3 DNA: TGTGCCAGCGGAAACAGGGGGGGGAACACTGAAGCTTTCTTT.

This CDR3 is CASSPIMGMADYGYTF. The CDR3 coding sequence is TGCGCCAGCAGCCCTATTATGGGGATGGCTGACTATGGCTACACCTTC. This chain uses TRBV4-1 with TRBJ1-2; no definite D call. The germline V and J ends were trimmed by 4 bases and 3 bases, with 18 bases remaining between them. The germline V gene encodes CDR1 MGHRA and CDR2 YSYEKL. The CDR3 covers 16 residues.

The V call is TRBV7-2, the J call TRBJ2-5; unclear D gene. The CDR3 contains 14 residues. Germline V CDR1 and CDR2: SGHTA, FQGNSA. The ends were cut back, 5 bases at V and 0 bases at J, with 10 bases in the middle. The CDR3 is CASSVHPYQETQYF. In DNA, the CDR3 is TGTGCCAGCAGCGTACACCCGTACCAAGAGACCCAGTACTTC.

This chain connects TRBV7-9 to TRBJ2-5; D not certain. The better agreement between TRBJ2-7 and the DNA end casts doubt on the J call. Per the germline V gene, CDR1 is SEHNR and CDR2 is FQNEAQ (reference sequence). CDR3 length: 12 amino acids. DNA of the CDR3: TGTGCCAGCAGCATCGACACCAACGAGCAGTACTTC. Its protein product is CASSIDTNEQYF.

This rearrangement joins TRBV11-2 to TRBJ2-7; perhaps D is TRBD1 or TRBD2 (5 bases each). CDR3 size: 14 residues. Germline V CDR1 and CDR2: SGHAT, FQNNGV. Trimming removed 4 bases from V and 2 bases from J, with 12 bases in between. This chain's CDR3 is CASSWDRGPYEQYV. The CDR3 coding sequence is TGTGCCAGCAGCTGGGACCGGGGACCCTACGAGCAGTACGTC.

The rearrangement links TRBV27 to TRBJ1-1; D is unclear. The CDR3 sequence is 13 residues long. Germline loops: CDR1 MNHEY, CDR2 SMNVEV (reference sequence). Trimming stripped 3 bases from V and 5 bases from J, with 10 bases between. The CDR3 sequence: CASSFQQKTEAFF. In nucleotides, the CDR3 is TGTGCCAGCAGTTTTCAGCAGAAGACTGAAGCTTTCTTT.

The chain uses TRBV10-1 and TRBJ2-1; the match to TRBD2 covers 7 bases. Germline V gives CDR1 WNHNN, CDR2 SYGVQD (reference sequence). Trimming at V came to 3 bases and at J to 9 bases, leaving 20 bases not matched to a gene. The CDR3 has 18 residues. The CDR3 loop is CASSDPGLVNFSVGEQFF. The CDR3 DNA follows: TGCGCCAGCAGTGACCCTGGACTAGTGAATTTTTCAGTTGGTGAGCAGTTCTTC.

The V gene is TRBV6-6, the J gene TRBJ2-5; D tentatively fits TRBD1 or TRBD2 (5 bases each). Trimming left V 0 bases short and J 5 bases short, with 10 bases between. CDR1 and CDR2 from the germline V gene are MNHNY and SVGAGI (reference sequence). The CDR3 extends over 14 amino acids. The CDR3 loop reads CASSYSKGRETQYF. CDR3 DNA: TGTGCCAGCAGTTACTCGAAGGGACGTGAGACCCAGTACTTC.

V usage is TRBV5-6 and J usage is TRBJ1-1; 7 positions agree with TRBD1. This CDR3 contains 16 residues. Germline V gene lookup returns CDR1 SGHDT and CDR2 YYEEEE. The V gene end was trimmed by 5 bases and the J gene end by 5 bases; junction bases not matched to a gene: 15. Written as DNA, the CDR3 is TGTGCCAGCAGTTCGAGGGAGGGGGCGCCAAGGACTGAAGCTTTCTTT. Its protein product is CASSSREGAPRTEAFF.

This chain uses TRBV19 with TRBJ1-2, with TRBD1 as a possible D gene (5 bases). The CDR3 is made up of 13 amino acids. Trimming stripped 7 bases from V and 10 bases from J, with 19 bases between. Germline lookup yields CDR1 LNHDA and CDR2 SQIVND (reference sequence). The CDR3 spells CASNPSGQRFYTF. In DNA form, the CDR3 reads TGTGCCAGTAACCCTTCGGGGCAGCGGTTCTACACCTTC.

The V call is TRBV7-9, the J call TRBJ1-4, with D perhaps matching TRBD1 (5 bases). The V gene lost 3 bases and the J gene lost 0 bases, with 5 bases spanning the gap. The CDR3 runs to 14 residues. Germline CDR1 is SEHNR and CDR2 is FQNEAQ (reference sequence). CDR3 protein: CASSFRATNEKLFF. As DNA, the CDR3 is TGTGCCAGCAGCTTCAGGGCAACTAATGAAAAACTGTTTTTT.